Described below is a single TCR beta chain sequence and its context. It lacks a known antigen. No per-base quality is available; no much larger clone lies one base away. TCRbeta CDR3 regions were amplified from genomic DNA by means of the immunoSEQ Assay, a bias-controlled multiplex PCR. Concerning the study's data processing: Nucleated cell counts per sample were estimated from amplification of reference gene primers within the assay. To quantify the absolute abundance of each unique TCRbeta CDR3 rearrangement, sequence reads were collapsed and filtered. For each sample, productive Simpson clonality was calculated as the square root of Simpson's diversity index across productive rearrangements. Held by TCRdb, this immuneACCESS table contains in-frame sequences only and omits some clones. Under half of the omission traces to an unresolved V gene where checked; the cause of the rest is unknown. Clone size and the V and J calls come from that table; the DNA yielded D and trimming. Counted in this sample were some 220,000 clones; around 84% of them appeared once. Of the sample, 9.7% is held by the ten largest clones.

Each collaborating institution followed its own protocols to collect whole blood in K2EDTA tubes. Collaborator samples were shipped for TCRbeta analysis as frozen whole blood, isolated PBMCs, or DNA extracted from either sample type. V is reduced by 5 bases and J by 2 bases, leaving a spacing of 16 bases between them. According to the germline V gene, CDR1 reads SGHVS and CDR2 reads FNYEAQ. From cysteine to phenylalanine, the CDR3 is 16 amino acids long. Of all the DNA, just the CDR3 is kept, 48 bases in frame from base 1. The source of the sample is a study of blood T cell repertoires in COVID-19 (dated by TCRdb to 2019 to 2021). With respect to the entire study: Samples from collaborators originated in the United States, Italy and Spain and spanned both the acute and convalescent phases of COVID-19. Where available, HLA class I and class II types were taken from metadata supplied by the sample provider and were not determined by assay-based typing. Subjects who had been exposed to COVID-19, were actively infected with it, or had recovered from it provided the deeply sampled blood TCRbeta repertoires that made up the dataset. The prospective study material was composed of cDNA or gDNA derived from T cells, B-cell-depleted T cells, or PBMCs. Nearly every sample came with metadata listing a de-identified subject ID, COVID-19 status, age in years and sex. The samples were drawn from the first 160 participants of the ongoing ImmuneRACE study and from more than 1,000 subjects provided by 6 global collaborators. The repertoires were released in a freely available public database meant as a resource for research on the immune response to SARS-CoV-2.

The paper as a whole reports these results and caveats: The quantity of clinical and demographic metadata differed by source and by participant and was supplied without curation.

The specimen was peripheral blood. The sequence joins TRBV7-6 to TRBJ1-3, and perhaps TRBD1 as D gene, on 5 matching bases. The receptor was isolated from a middle-aged man with active or convalescent COVID-19. This receptor carries the CDR3 CASSHLTGVTGNTIYF. In nucleotides, the sequence is TGTGCCAGCAGCCATCTTACAGGAGTCACTGGAAACACCATATATTTT. Extended through the reference TRBV7-6 and TRBJ1-3 proteins, this CDR3 yields the full variable domain: GAGVSQSPRYKVTKRGQDVALRCDPISGHVSLYWYRQALGQGPEFLTYFNYEAQQDKSGLPNDRFSAERPEGSISTLTIQRTEQRDSAMYRCASSHLTGVTGNTIYFGEGSWLTVV.